This T cell receptor beta chain appears in the sequencing data of a study of T cell changes during pregnancy in multiple sclerosis. Repertoires were generated with immunoSEQ multiplex PCR, while TCRdb's copy carries only in-frame clones and drops some. The sample comprises tens of thousands of clones, 85% to 95% of which are singletons, and 2% to 3% rests with the top ten. From germline, CDR1 is KGHSH and CDR2 LQKENI. This CDR3 has 13 residues. The germline V and J ends were trimmed by 6 bases and 0 bases, with 8 bases remaining between them. This sequence joins TRBV18 and TRBJ2-5; no clear D. This clonotype was obtained from a female donor with multiple sclerosis, enrolled in a pregnancy study. The sample here was peripheral blood, taken in the third trimester of pregnancy. CDR3 sequence (DNA): TGTGCCAGCTCGCGTAATTACCAAGAGACCCAGTACTTC. Translation: CASSRNYQETQYF.